What follows is one T cell receptor (beta chain) and its context. Its antigen is unknown. This CDR3 has 15 amino acids. V lost 4 bases, J lost 4 bases, and 3 bases stayed unmatched. Germline values: CDR1 KGHDR, CDR2 SFDVKD. These data originate in a study of CD8 T cells in ankylosing spondylitis. TCRdb itself ran the 5' RACE reads through MiXCR, one entry per CDR3 protein. Altogether tens of thousands of distinct CDR3 sequences are present, around 26% being singletons, with the ten largest covering around three fifths. Study observations and caveats: Disease-linked clones reportedly showed significant enrichment in matched ankylosing spondylitis synovial fluid.

V gene TRBV24-1 combines with J gene TRBJ1-1, with 12 bases that match TRBD1. The sequence was collected from a male donor with ankylosing spondylitis or in good health (not recorded which). Material for sequencing was blood, either unsorted or a sorted T cell fraction (not recorded which). In DNA, the CDR3 is TGTGCCACCAGTGAGGGACAGGGGGCTGCCACTGAAGCTTTCTTT. Its translation: CATSEGQGAATEAFF.